Sequencing of this T cell receptor (beta chain) was carried out in a study of T cells in localized non-small cell lung cancer. Study-level results: A single tumor region was sequenced, leaving heterogeneity possible. Detection in adjacent lung was observed for a median around 50 of the top 100 tumor clones. A denser population of T cells in blood accompanied longer overall survival. Highest T cell clonality was seen in uninvolved adjacent lung, surpassing that measured in tumor.

Trimming took 2 bases from V and 1 from J; bases not matched to a gene: 7. The CDR3 is 16 amino acids. Germline CDR1 and CDR2: KGHSH and LQKENI. Note on this clone: The antigen remains unidentified.

Measured with immunoSEQ multiplex PCR; TCRdb has only the in-frame clones, and not every one. The repertoire consists of about 11,000 clones, with approximately 80% occurring once and the leading ten covering around 21%. V gene TRBV18 combines with J gene TRBJ2-7; TRBD1 aligns across 8 bases. The source is a female donor over 55 with stage II lung adenocarcinoma. This specimen was peripheral blood mononuclear cells, taken before any cancer treatment. CDR3 bases: TGTGCCAGCTCACCAGGTCAGACAGGGGTTTCCTACGAGCAGTACTTC. It codes for CASSPGQTGVSYEQYF.